One and the same sample provided the 28 T cell receptor beta chains below, sequenced in a study of CD8 T cells in Susac syndrome. Random hexamers were used to reverse transcribe roughly 0.5 to 1 ug of RNA. TCRdb re-analysed the immunoSEQ multiplex PCR reads in MiXCR, keeping a single row per CDR3 protein. The sample lists a few hundred thousand distinct CDR3 sequences; approximately 85% were seen once. The specimen sequenced was CD8+ T cells from PBMCs. These receptors all stem from a human donor with multiple sclerosis.

V is TRBV20-1 and J is TRBJ1-5, with 7 bases lining up with TRBD1. The germline V gene has CDR1 DFQATT and CDR2 SNEGSKA (reference sequence). CDR3 length: 16 residues. V trimming: 0 bases; J trimming: 3 bases; junction bases outside the gene matches: 8. The CDR3 DNA sequence: TGCAGTGCTAGAGACCGAGACAGGGCTCTCAATCAGCCCCAGCATTTT. It translates to CSARDRDRALNQPQHF.

This clonotype showed up just a few times. The chain has TRBV29-1 and TRBJ2-7; 9 bases match TRBD2. V lost 4 bases and J lost 0; bases outside the gene matches: 7. This CDR3 spans 15 amino acids. The V gene's germline CDR1 is SQVTM and CDR2 ANQGSEA. The DNA of the CDR3 is TGCAGCGTTGTTTCCGGGACTAGCAACTCCTACGAGCAGTACTTC. Protein: CSVVSGTSNSYEQYF.

This chain uses TRBV28 with TRBJ2-7; TRBD1 matches at 9 bases. CDR1 and CDR2 (germline): MDHEN, SYDVKM. With 6 bases clipped from V and 3 bases from J, the junction kept 0 bases outside the gene matches. This CDR3 contains 12 residues. The CDR3 coding sequence is TGTGCCAGCAGGGACAGGGGCTACGAGCAGTACTTC. Its protein product is CASRDRGYEQYF.

This sequence joins TRBV4-3 and TRBJ2-7, with 7 bases fitting TRBD2. After removal of 1 base from V and 3 bases from J, the junction contained 3 bases not matched to a gene. Germline CDR1 reads LGHNA; CDR2 reads YSLEER. This CDR3 comprises 14 residues. The CDR3 is CASSQVGEGYEQYF. Written as DNA, the CDR3 is TGCGCCAGCAGCCAAGTAGGGGAGGGCTACGAGCAGTACTTC.

V and J are TRBV4-2 and TRBJ2-7; TRBD1 aligns across 10 bases. The CDR3 sequence is 15 residues long. CDR1 and CDR2 (germline): LGHNA, YNFKEQ. Unmatched junction bases numbered 4, after V lost 3 bases and J lost 2 bases. The CDR3 spells CASSQGTGAAYEQYF. CDR3 bases: TGTGCCAGCAGCCAGGGGACAGGGGCCGCCTACGAGCAGTACTTC.

Here the CDR3 reads CASGRSGRVSTDTQYF. CDR3 DNA sequence: TGTGCCAGCGGGAGGAGCGGGCGTGTTTCCACAGATACGCAGTATTTT. The chain uses TRBV6-1 and TRBJ2-3, with D tentatively TRBD2 (6 bases). Germline V gene sequence: CDR1 MNHNS, CDR2 SASEGT. The V and J ends lost 8 bases and 2 bases respectively, with 20 bases between them. The CDR3 is 16 residues long.

The V and J genes are TRBV7-9 and TRBJ2-4; the D is unclear. Between the trimmed V and J ends, which lost 5 bases and 5 bases, there was a span of 10 bases. The CDR3 is 13 amino acids. Germline CDR1 and CDR2: SEHNR and FQNEAQ (reference sequence). CDR3 protein: CASSTPLENIQYF. In DNA, the CDR3 is TGTGCCAGCAGCACGCCGCTAGAAAACATTCAGTACTTC.

The chain recombines TRBV7-8 with TRBJ2-1; 10 nucleotides line up with TRBD2. V lost 3 bases and J lost 5; bases outside the gene matches: 19. The CDR3 has 20 residues. Germline CDR1 and CDR2: SGHVS and FQNEAQ. As DNA, the CDR3 is TGTGCCAGCAGCTTCAAAAGGCTAGCGGGAGTGGATCAACAGCACAATGAGCAGTTCTTC. As protein: CASSFKRLAGVDQQHNEQFF.

The gene calls are TRBV6-5 and TRBJ2-6; TRBD1 aligns across 10 bases. The J segment lost 8 bases and the V segment lost 5 bases, leaving 3 bases of the junction unmatched. In germline, CDR1 is MNHEY, CDR2 SVGAGI. CDR3 length equals 14 residues. CDR3 bases: TGTGCCAGCAGTCCGGGACAGGGGACCAACGTCCTGACTTTC. Translation gives CASSPGQGTNVLTF.

V usage is TRBV28 and J usage is TRBJ1-5; D is unresolved. This CDR3 is 15 amino acids long. Germline loops: CDR1 MDHEN, CDR2 SYDVKM. V lost 8 bases to trimming and J lost 6 bases, with 20 bases between them. This CDR3 reads CASAPILGGGQPQHF. The CDR3 nucleotides read TGTGCCAGCGCCCCTATTTTGGGTGGAGGTCAGCCCCAGCATTTT.

The chain uses TRBV4-3 and TRBJ2-7, with 8 bases lining up with TRBD2. Trimming at V came to 0 bases and at J to 1 base, leaving 2 bases not matched to a gene. The CDR3 has 15 amino acids. In germline, CDR1 is LGHNA, CDR2 YSLEER. CDR3 region: CASSQDERESYEQYF. The CDR3 DNA reads as TGCGCCAGCAGCCAAGATGAGCGGGAGTCCTACGAGCAGTACTTC.

This chain joins TRBV20-1 and TRBJ1-2; D remains ambiguous. The CDR3 length is 14 residues. Trimming took off 2 bases at V and 4 bases at J, with 14 bases between the two ends. In germline, CDR1 is DFQATT, CDR2 SNEGSKA (reference sequence). The CDR3 DNA reads as TGCAGTGCTAGATCTACCCAGAATTTCTATGGCTACACCTTC. It is translated as CSARSTQNFYGYTF.

In DNA, the CDR3 is TGTGCCAGCAGCTTAGAGGAGGGAGCGGCTAGCGGGAGTAAATACGCCTACGAGCAGTACTTC. It encodes CASSLEEGAASGSKYAYEQYF. The V and J genes are TRBV7-6 and TRBJ2-7, with 10 bases fitting TRBD2. The CDR3 runs to 21 residues. CDR1 and CDR2 (germline): SGHVS, FNYEAQ. Trimming removed 1 base from V and 2 bases from J; junction bases left unmatched: 20. Based on the CDR3 plus reference TRBV7-6 and TRBJ2-7, the full variable domain is GAGVSQSPRYKVTKRGQDVALRCDPISGHVSLYWYRQALGQGPEFLTYFNYEAQQDKSGLPNDRFSAERPEGSISTLTIQRTEQRDSAMYRCASSLEEGAASGSKYAYEQYFGPGTRLTVT.

The CDR3 loop is CATGKAGVQETQYF. The DNA of the CDR3 is TGTGCCACCGGCAAGGCAGGGGTCCAAGAGACCCAGTACTTC. V is TRBV5-5 and J is TRBJ2-5; possibly TRBD1 for D (6 bases). Per the germline V gene, CDR1 is SGHKS and CDR2 is YYEKEE (reference sequence). V lost 9 bases to trimming and J lost 1 base, with 16 bases between them. This CDR3 contains 14 residues.

The chain couples TRBV5-4 to TRBJ2-1, with 7 bases aligning to TRBD2. The trim removed 3 bases at V and 0 bases at J, leaving 9 bases unmatched. CDR3 size: 17 residues. Germline-derived CDR1 and CDR2 are SGHNT and YYREEE (reference sequence). CDR3 residues: CASSSTSDPSSYNEQFF. CDR3 in DNA: TGTGCCAGCAGCTCAACTAGCGATCCAAGCTCCTACAATGAGCAGTTCTTC.

The count of this clonotype is one. This chain uses TRBV5-4 with TRBJ2-7; 12 nucleotides agree with TRBD1. J was trimmed by 5 bases and V by 4 bases; bases with no gene match: 10. This CDR3 has 16 amino acids. CDR1 is SGHNT, CDR2 YYREEE, per germline (reference sequence). CDR3 residues: CASSLDLGQGANEQYF. In nucleotides, the CDR3 is TGTGCCAGCAGCCTGGACCTGGGACAGGGGGCCAACGAGCAGTACTTC.

J is TRBJ2-3 and V is TRBV9; a weak D match, TRBD1 (5 bases). The V end was cut by 1 base, the J end by 0 bases, with 12 bases between. Looked up from germline, CDR1 is SGDLS and CDR2 is YYNGEE. CDR3 length: 16 amino acids. CDR3 bases: TGTGCCAGCAGCGTATGGGCGCAGGGAAGCACAGATACGCAGTATTTT. Translating gives CASSVWAQGSTDTQYF.

V usage is TRBV12-3 or TRBV12-4 and J usage is TRBJ2-7; D is uncertain. V was cut by 5 bases and J by 3 bases, with 11 bases left in between. The length of the CDR3 is 13 residues. CDR3 nucleotides: TGTGCCAGCAGTCCCCCGTGGGGCTACGAGCAGTACTTC. This translates into CASSPPWGYEQYF.

The chain recombines TRBV5-6 with TRBJ1-1, with 9 bases fitting TRBD1. Germline CDR1 and CDR2: SGHDT and YYEEEE. CDR3 length: 14 residues. V gave up 3 bases and J gave up 4 bases; unmatched junction bases: 4. For the CDR3, the DNA is TGTGCCAGCAGCTCCGGGACAGGGACCACTGAAGCTTTCTTT. It encodes CASSSGTGTTEAFF.

This sequence joins TRBV20-1 and TRBJ1-2, with D maybe TRBD1 (6 bases). Trimming removed 7 bases at V and 4 bases at J, with 13 bases between. From germline, CDR1 is DFQATT and CDR2 SNEGSKA (reference sequence). This CDR3 is 12 amino acids long. CDR3 sequence reads: CSVLPDSYGYTF. CDR3 DNA: TGCAGTGTTTTGCCGGACAGCTATGGCTACACCTTC.

The J gene is TRBJ1-1, the V gene TRBV30, with D possibly being TRBD1 (6 bases). The germline V gene has CDR1 GTSNPN and CDR2 SVGIG (reference sequence). The CDR3 runs to 13 residues. Trimming stripped 5 bases from V and 1 base from J, with 11 bases between. CDR3 DNA sequence: TGTGCCTGGGAAGGACAGACGAACACTGAAGCTTTCTTT. Translation: CAWEGQTNTEAFF.

In this sample, this clonotype turned up a few times. The chain carries TRBV11-2 and TRBJ2-3; 10 bases fit TRBD2. Germline CDR1 is SGHAT and CDR2 is FQNNGV. CDR3 length: 16 amino acids. Germline trimming cut 2 bases from V and 2 bases from J; bases unmatched to any gene: 4. CDR3 bases: TGTGCCAGCAGCTTATCGGGACTAGCGCCCACAGATACGCAGTATTTT. Amino acids: CASSLSGLAPTDTQYF.

The sample holds one count of this clonotype. The DNA of the CDR3 is TGTGCCACCAGTGATCGGGACATACTCACCGGGGAGCTGTTTTTT. Protein sequence: CATSDRDILTGELFF. The chain uses TRBV24-1 and TRBJ2-2, with D possibly matching TRBD1 (6 bases). In germline, CDR1 is KGHDR, CDR2 SFDVKD. The CDR3 runs to 15 residues. V was clipped by 3 bases and J by 4 bases, with 11 bases between them.

This chain links TRBV29-1 with TRBJ1-1; the D is unclear. CDR1 SQVTM and CDR2 ANQGSEA come from the germline V gene. Trimming took 4 bases from V and 3 from J, leaving 15 bases between them. The CDR3 covers 14 residues. The CDR3, as DNA: TGCAGCGTTGGTTATCTTGACGGATACACTGAAGCTTTCTTT. Translated: CSVGYLDGYTEAFF. Combining the CDR3 with reference TRBV29-1 and TRBJ1-1 gives the whole variable domain SAVISQKPSRDICQRGTSLTIQCQVDSQVTMMFWYRQQPGQSLTLIATANQGSEATYESGFVIDKFPISRPNLTFSTLTVSNMSPEDSSIYLCSVGYLDGYTEAFFGQGTRLTVV.

The J gene is TRBJ1-2, the V gene TRBV20-1; D ambiguous. Trimming stripped 2 bases from V and 3 bases from J, with 13 bases between. CDR1 DFQATT and CDR2 SNEGSKA come from the germline V gene (reference sequence). CDR3 length: 14 residues. The CDR3 loop reads CSARSDGSYYGYTF. CDR3 coding DNA: TGCAGTGCTAGATCCGACGGATCCTACTATGGCTACACCTTC.

J is TRBJ2-7 and V is TRBV30; D gene unclear. Deletions cut 3 bases from V and 6 bases from J, with 12 bases between. Germline-derived CDR1 and CDR2 are GTSNPN and SVGIG (reference sequence). The CDR3 totals 12 residues. The CDR3 bases are TGTGCCTGGAGGATACCCCCTCTCGAGCAGTACTTC. Its translation is CAWRIPPLEQYF.

V and J are TRBV29-1 and TRBJ1-2; perhaps TRBD1 as D (5 bases). The V gene lost 4 bases and the J gene lost 8 bases, with 14 bases spanning the gap. The CDR3 loop spans 12 amino acids. Looked up from germline, CDR1 is SQVTM and CDR2 is ANQGSEA. The CDR3 loop reads CSVVWDRGGYTF. CDR3 sequence (DNA): TGCAGCGTTGTTTGGGATCGGGGGGGCTACACCTTC.

The chain uses TRBV6-5 and TRBJ2-1; D remains unclear. The CDR3 totals 14 residues. Germline loops: CDR1 MNHEY, CDR2 SVGAGI. V was cut by 2 bases and J by 0 bases, with 5 bases left in between. This CDR3 is CASSYRVSYNEQFF. The CDR3 DNA reads TGTGCCAGCAGTTACAGGGTCTCCTACAATGAGCAGTTCTTC.